This T cell receptor (beta chain) comes out of a study of T-cell reconstitution after alpha-beta-depleted transplantation in children. Findings and caveats of the study: A year post-transplant, T-cell counts and diversity derived mostly from newly produced T cells. TCRbeta diversity was high at day 60 in some patients (a result of surviving recipient T cells and thymic progenitors).

This clonotype has at least ten counts. Its specificity is not known. Molecular barcoding with unique molecular identifiers was used for the TCRbeta library. TCRdb re-called the PCR reads through MiXCR, storing one row per CDR3 protein. The profile covers some 600,000 distinct CDR3 sequences, with about an eighth appearing a single time and over 2% taken by the ten largest. The CDR3 totals 15 residues. The V segment lost 3 bases and the J segment 2 bases; nucleotides outside the gene matches: 2. J is TRBJ2-1 and V is TRBV12-3 or TRBV12-4; the match to TRBD1 covers 9 bases. The TCR comes from a male patient aged 10 to 17 who had a stem cell transplant for acute myeloid leukemia, so the T cells may come from the graft donor. Sequenced material: PBMCs, mostly from graft donor cells, taken 360 days after TCRalphabeta/CD19-depleted stem cell transplant. The CDR3 reads CASSFNRGPYNEQFF. For the CDR3, the DNA is TGTGCCAGCAGTTTCAACAGGGGGCCCTACAATGAGCAGTTCTTC.